This entry features one TCR beta chain sequence. One end of the junction is discordant with germline, which a read error may explain. In TCRdb, the 5' RACE reads were re-called with MiXCR into one record per CDR3 protein. The sample has 70,000 or so distinct CDR3 sequences; over 9% are singletons. The sample originates from a study of early T cells in non-severe SARS-CoV-2 infection. Across the whole study: With bulk RNA from unsorted whole blood as input, sequencing yielded unpaired chains.

Sequencing input: whole blood. This TCR came from an adult who was a healthcare worker with PCR-confirmed SARS-CoV-2 infection or an uninfected control (not recorded which).

CDR3 sequence reads: CASSQSAASGGPTAF. The CDR3 DNA reads TGTGCCAGCAGCCAATCGGCGGCTAGCGGGGGCCCGACTGCTTTC. The chain couples TRBV3-1 to TRBJ2-1, with 10 bases fitting TRBD2. The germline gives CDR1 LGHDT, CDR2 YNNKEL (reference sequence). This CDR3 is 15 amino acids long.